A selection of T cell receptor beta chains follows, all from one sample in a study of cytomegalovirus exposure and HLA in healthy donors. This table comes from immunoSEQ multiplex PCR, and its TCRdb copy is limited to in-frame clones, with some not included. The sample gives under 80,000 clones, approximately 93% of which show up once; 2.5% to 3.5% is in the top ten. Sequencing input: PBMCs. The receptors derive from a woman aged 18-29 years in good health and CMV-seropositive. Both conserved end residues are part of each CDR3. The order of the fields is J gene, V gene, clone size, CDR3 protein. The size of a clone is reported for some rows only, either as once, few or many, or as a class for expanded clones.

TRBJ2-7	TRBV4-1	NA	CASSQEFPGREQYF
TRBJ1-5	TRBV6-5	NA	CASSYVRDSNQPQHF
TRBJ2-1	TRBV9	NA	CASSVDRANEQFF
TRBJ1-2	TRBV7-2	NA	CASSLQGAQGGYGYTF
TRBJ1-1	TRBV11-2	NA	CASSLIRAGTDLHTEAFF
TRBJ2-5	TRBV7-2	NA	CASSLALGLAGGYQETQYF
TRBJ1-2	TRBV27	NA	CASSPFSSNYGYTF
TRBJ2-7	TRBV27	NA	CASSWRGSSYEQYF
TRBJ2-1	TRBV11-2	NA	CASSPLAGWRYNEQFF
TRBJ1-3	TRBV28	NA	CASSNTDRGSTTIYF
TRBJ2-7	TRBV9	once	CASSVEGQGADEQYF
TRBJ1-2	TRBV10-3	NA	CAISSGGDQYGYTF
TRBJ1-1	TRBV19	once	CASSGLRYTEAFF
TRBJ1-5	TRBV28	NA	CASSLDRGPNQPQHF
TRBJ2-1	TRBV4-3	NA	CASSQEGHYNEQFF
TRBJ1-2	TRBV25-1	NA	CASSFSSYGYTF
TRBJ2-5	TRBV5-1	NA	CASSRRGGAAETQYF
TRBJ1-3	TRBV7-8	NA	CASTQGASGNTIYF
TRBJ1-5	TRBV28	once	CASSLNGRPQHF
TRBJ2-7	TRBV19	NA	CASSPTGASGSYEQYF
TRBJ1-1	TRBV20-1	NA	CSASGGARAFF
TRBJ1-1	TRBV5-5	NA	CASTAPSNTEAFF
TRBJ1-1	TRBV6-5	NA	CASSYQQGPETEAFF
TRBJ2-5	TRBV11-3	NA	CASSLSPGIGETQYF
TRBJ1-2	TRBV28	NA	CASSLSGYGYTF
TRBJ2-4	TRBV4-1	NA	CASSQGPAGGRVKNIQYF
TRBJ1-5	TRBV5-6	NA	CASSLTGTNQPQHF
TRBJ2-7	TRBV19	NA	CASSLGRGSSYEQYF
TRBJ1-1	TRBV7-2	NA	CASSPRQGLNTEAFF
TRBJ1-2	TRBV28	once	CASSSPSDYGYTF
TRBJ1-2	TRBV5-4	NA	CASSSEGNYGYTF
TRBJ2-7	TRBV11-3	once	CASSAGGSLREQYF
TRBJ2-5	TRBV6-1	NA	CASSPTGGQETQYF
TRBJ2-5	TRBV29-1	NA	CSVAPHLRRGETQYF
TRBJ2-1	TRBV6-5	few	CASSYSDRGPYNEQFF